Listed below are T cell receptor beta chains from one sample, sequenced in a study of shared clonotypes between healthy human individuals. Only in-frame clones appear in the TCRdb table, and some are missing; sequencing was by immunoSEQ multiplex PCR. Of around 2.1 million clones in the sample, around 93% are singletons; the top ten hold about 1.5%. The sequencing input was naive CD8+ T cells from PBMCs. The receptors come from a young man in good health. Some clones in this sample may be carry-over from other donors' samples. CDR3s include the opening cysteine and the closing phenylalanine or tryptophan. A D gene is named only where the DNA matches it firmly. For some rows the clone size is stated as once, few or many, or as a class when expanded; others skip it.

TRBV30,TRBJ2-7,-,-,CASHRETGYEQYF,TGTGCCTCCCACAGGGAAACGGGCTACGAGCAGTACTTC
TRBV27,TRBJ2-2,-,-,CASSWKARYPGGELFF,TGTGCCAGCAGTTGGAAAGCGAGGTATCCGGGCGGGGAGCTGTTTTTT
TRBV5-4,TRBJ2-1,TRBD1,-,CASSLFPGQGAVYEQFF,TGTGCCAGCAGCTTGTTCCCAGGACAGGGGGCGGTCTATGAGCAGTTCTTC
TRBV27,TRBJ2-7,-,-,CASSSTGAYEQYF,TGTGCCAGCAGTTCAACAGGAGCCTACGAGCAGTACTTC
TRBV7-9,TRBJ1-2,-,-,CASSLVTDPYGYTF,TGTGCCAGCAGCTTAGTCACAGATCCCTATGGCTACACCTTC
TRBV28,TRBJ2-7,-,once,CASLDGLWNEQYF,TGTGCCTCCCTGGACGGCTTATGGAACGAGCAGTACTTC
TRBV7-9,TRBJ2-1,-,-,CASSLTSGPYNEQFF,TGTGCCAGCAGCTTAACCTCCGGGCCCTACAATGAGCAGTTCTTC
TRBV6-6,TRBJ1-5,-,-,CASSYSSGEGNQPQHF,TGTGCCAGCAGTTACTCATCAGGGGAAGGCAATCAGCCCCAGCATTTT
TRBV16,TRBJ2-1,TRBD2,-,CASSQFGGKREGIDEQFF,TGTGCCAGCAGCCAATTTGGTGGCAAGCGGGAGGGGATCGATGAGCAGTTCTTC
TRBV11-2,TRBJ2-1,TRBD2,-,CASTFGASGYNEQFF,TGTGCCAGCACCTTTGGGGCTAGCGGGTACAATGAGCAGTTCTTC
TRBV2,TRBJ2-1,TRBD2,-,CASSALIAGGPHDEQFF,TGTGCCAGCAGTGCCCTAATAGCGGGAGGGCCGCACGATGAGCAGTTCTTC
TRBV4-1,TRBJ1-2,-,once,CASSQASSQGHVYGYTF,TGCGCCAGCAGCCAAGCTTCGTCACAGGGCCATGTCTATGGCTACACCTTC
TRBV9,TRBJ1-4,-,-,CASSVGATNEKLFF,TGTGCCAGCAGCGTCGGGGCTACTAATGAAAAACTGTTTTTT
TRBV9,TRBJ2-7,TRBD2,-,CASSVDLAGAEQYF,TGTGCCAGCAGCGTAGACCTAGCGGGAGCCGAGCAGTACTTC
TRBV6-1,TRBJ1-3,-,-,CASSDETGSGNTIYF,TGTGCCAGCAGTGACGAGACAGGCTCTGGAAACACCATATATTTT
TRBV19,TRBJ2-2,TRBD1,-,CASSTPLLTGGEVANTGELFF,TGTGCCAGTAGTACACCCCTATTGACAGGGGGCGAGGTTGCGAACACCGGGGAGCTGTTTTTT
TRBV7-9,TRBJ2-1,TRBD2,-,CASSSPTSGFSYNEQFF,TGTGCCAGCAGCTCCCCGACTAGCGGATTCTCCTACAATGAGCAGTTCTTC
TRBV13,TRBJ1-2,-,-,CASERRGKDYGYTF,TGTGCCAGCGAGAGGCGGGGGAAGGACTATGGCTACACCTTC
TRBV5-6,TRBJ2-4,-,-,CASSTGTVLQYF,TGTGCCAGCAGCACTGGGACGGTCCTTCAGTACTTC
TRBV7-6,TRBJ2-2,-,-,CASSLGVDTGELFF,TGTGCCAGCAGCTTAGGGGTGGACACCGGGGAGCTGTTTTTT
TRBV11-2,TRBJ2-7,-,-,CASSLGTGLYEQYF,TGTGCCAGCAGCTTAGGAACAGGGCTCTACGAGCAGTACTTC
TRBV2,TRBJ2-2,TRBD1,-,CASRHTGGENLVVGELFF,TGTGCCAGCAGACACACAGGGGGCGAGAATCTAGTAGTCGGGGAGCTGTTTTTT
TRBV9,TRBJ2-1,-,-,CASSVGPGSYNEQFF,TGTGCCAGCAGCGTAGGGCCAGGATCCTACAATGAGCAGTTCTTC
TRBV5-4,TRBJ1-1,-,-,CASSTKQDTEAFF,TGTGCCAGCAGCACGAAACAGGACACTGAAGCTTTCTTT
TRBV5-1,TRBJ1-5,-,few,CASSPGSWSNQPQHF,TGCGCCAGCAGTCCTGGATCGTGGAGCAATCAGCCCCAGCATTTT
TRBV27,TRBJ2-7,TRBD2,-,CASSPFSGTSVSYEQYF,TGTGCCAGCAGTCCCTTTTCCGGGACTAGCGTTTCCTACGAGCAGTACTTC
TRBV5-6,TRBJ2-7,TRBD1,-,CASSLGDRAYEQYF,TGTGCCAGCAGCTTGGGAGACAGGGCCTACGAGCAGTACTTC
TRBV7-3,TRBJ2-2,TRBD1,-,CASSPGTGGGTGELFF,TGTGCCAGCAGCCCAGGGACAGGGGGAGGCACCGGGGAGCTGTTTTTT